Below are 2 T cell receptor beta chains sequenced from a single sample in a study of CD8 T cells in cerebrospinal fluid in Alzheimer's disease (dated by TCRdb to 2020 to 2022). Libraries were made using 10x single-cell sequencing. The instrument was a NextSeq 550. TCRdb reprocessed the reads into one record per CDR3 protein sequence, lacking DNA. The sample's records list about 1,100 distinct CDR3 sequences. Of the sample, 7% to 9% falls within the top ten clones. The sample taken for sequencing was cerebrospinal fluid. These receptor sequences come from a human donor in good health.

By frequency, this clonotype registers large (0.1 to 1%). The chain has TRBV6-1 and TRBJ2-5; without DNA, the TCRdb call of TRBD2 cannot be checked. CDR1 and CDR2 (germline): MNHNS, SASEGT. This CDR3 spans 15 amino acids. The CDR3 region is CASSEARAGVETQYF.

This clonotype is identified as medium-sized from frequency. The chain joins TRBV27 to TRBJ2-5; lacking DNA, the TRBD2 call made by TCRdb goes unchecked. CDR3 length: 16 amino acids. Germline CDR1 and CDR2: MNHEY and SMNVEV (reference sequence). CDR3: CASSLAGTSQQETQYF.